Each of the 6 T cell receptor beta chains below was sequenced from the same sample in a study of PD-1 blockade in mismatch repair-deficient tumors (dated by TCRdb to 2017 to 2019). The time point tag for this specimen amounts to: peripheral blood 12 weeks after first pembrolizumab dose. Receptor amplification or capture employed the immunoSEQ multiplex PCR assay. Here the immuneACCESS table is served through TCRdb, limited to in-frame sequences with V and J called. Missing clones are a known gap in these copies; in checked studies unresolved V genes cover under half, and the rest lacks a known reason. The sample table lists about 24,000 clones, over 80% of them with a count of one. Jointly, the top ten make up 20% to 25% of the sample. Material: peripheral blood, obtained 12 weeks after starting pembrolizumab. All receptors derive from an adult with mismatch repair-deficient cancer.

This clone was counted a few times. This chain connects TRBV13 to TRBJ1-5, with D possibly TRBD1 on 5 matching bases. Germline lookup yields CDR1 PRHDT and CDR2 FYEKMQ (reference sequence). The CDR3 totals 14 residues. The ends were cut back, 1 base at V and 3 bases at J, with 7 bases in the middle. For the CDR3, the DNA is TGTGCCAGCAGCTTAGCAGGGACCAATCAGCCCCAGCATTTT. It is translated as CASSLAGTNQPQHF.

The genes are TRBV6-5 and TRBJ2-7, with D perhaps matching TRBD2 (6 bases). V was pared by 6 bases and J by 0 bases, with 12 bases between. The V gene's germline CDR1 is MNHEY and CDR2 SVGAGI. The CDR3 runs 14 residues. This CDR3 reads CASRPLATSYEQYF. The CDR3 DNA reads TGTGCCAGCAGGCCCCTAGCGACCTCCTACGAGCAGTACTTC.

In this sample, this clone turned up once. The chain has TRBV4-1 and TRBJ2-1, with no clear D. This CDR3 contains 19 residues. Looked up from germline, CDR1 is MGHRA and CDR2 is YSYEKL. Trimming shortened V by 4 bases and J by 1 base, and 23 bases separated the two germline ends. The CDR3 loop is CASSPYPNSRVGSYNEQFF. The CDR3 DNA is TGCGCCAGCAGCCCCTATCCTAATTCTAGGGTAGGTTCCTACAATGAGCAGTTCTTC.

The chain employs TRBV7-6 and TRBJ1-2; 9 bases map to TRBD1. Germline V CDR1 and CDR2: SGHVS, FNYEAQ. The CDR3 sequence is 15 residues long. V dropped 5 bases and J dropped 8; count of bases not matched to a gene: 12. The CDR3 loop is CASSPVTGGDGGYTF. DNA of the CDR3: TGTGCCAGCAGCCCAGTAACAGGGGGCGATGGAGGCTACACCTTC.

The CDR3 coding sequence is TGTGCCAGCAGTGAAGAGGAGGGGGCGGGGCAAGAGACCCAGTACTTC. Amino acids: CASSEEEGAGQETQYF. This chain connects TRBV6-1 to TRBJ2-5, with D perhaps matching TRBD1 (7 bases). V was pared by 1 base and J by 2 bases, with 14 bases between. The CDR3 totals 16 residues. In germline, CDR1 is MNHNS, CDR2 SASEGT.

The rearrangement uses TRBV7-9 and TRBJ1-1; 7 nucleotides align to TRBD1. The length of the CDR3 is 15 residues. Trimming removed 4 bases from V and 2 bases from J; junction bases left unmatched: 7. Germline V gives CDR1 SEHNR, CDR2 FQNEAQ (reference sequence). The CDR3 protein is CASSSTGRLNTEAFF. DNA for the CDR3: TGTGCCAGCAGCTCGACAGGGAGGCTCAACACTGAAGCTTTCTTT.